A selection of T cell receptor beta chains follows, all from one sample in a study of CD4 T cell repertoires in COVID-19. Only in-frame clones appear in the TCRdb table, and some are missing; sequencing was by immunoSEQ multiplex PCR. The data hold 20,000 to 25,000 clones, with about nine tenths observed a single time. Sequencing was performed on central memory CD4+ T cells from blood, taken before the COVID-19 pandemic. Every receptor here comes from a human donor who had COVID-19. CDR3s include the opening cysteine and the closing phenylalanine or tryptophan. Each record gives: clone size, D gene, V gene, J gene, CDR3 protein, CDR3 DNA. D genes are given only for firm matches. Where a row states a size, it is once, few, many or the class of an expanded clone; other rows omit it.

clone_size: once; d_call: -; v_call: TRBV11-2; j_call: TRBJ1-6; cdr3_aa: CASTPTTGSPLHF; cdr3_nt: TGTGCCAGCACTCCCACGACAGGTTCACCCCTCCACTTT
clone_size: -; d_call: -; v_call: TRBV7-9; j_call: TRBJ1-2; cdr3_aa: CASSLTANYGYTF; cdr3_nt: TGTGCCAGCAGCCTGACAGCTAACTATGGCTACACCTTC
clone_size: -; d_call: -; v_call: TRBV7-2; j_call: TRBJ1-3; cdr3_aa: CASSLDSQTGNTIYF; cdr3_nt: TGTGCCAGCAGCTTAGACAGCCAGACTGGAAACACCATATATTTT
clone_size: -; d_call: TRBD2; v_call: TRBV9; j_call: TRBJ2-1; cdr3_aa: CASSVAASGTSTYEQFF; cdr3_nt: TGTGCCAGCAGCGTAGCCGCATCCGGGACTAGCACCTATGAGCAGTTCTTC
clone_size: -; d_call: -; v_call: TRBV6-5; j_call: TRBJ1-3; cdr3_aa: CASSYTRQYSGNTIYF; cdr3_nt: TGTGCCAGCAGTTACACCCGACAGTACTCTGGAAACACCATATATTTT
clone_size: -; d_call: TRBD1; v_call: TRBV28; j_call: TRBJ1-5; cdr3_aa: CASRGTAKPSNQPQHF; cdr3_nt: TGTGCCAGCAGGGGGACAGCAAAACCTAGCAATCAGCCCCAGCATTTT
clone_size: -; d_call: -; v_call: TRBV6-5; j_call: TRBJ1-1; cdr3_aa: CASSRGNAEAFF; cdr3_nt: TGTGCCAGCTCCCGGGGGAACGCTGAAGCTTTCTTT
clone_size: -; d_call: TRBD1; v_call: TRBV10-2; j_call: TRBJ1-5; cdr3_aa: CASSEGTGGNNQPQHF; cdr3_nt: TGCGCCAGCAGTGAAGGGACAGGGGGCAACAATCAGCCCCAGCATTTT
clone_size: once; d_call: -; v_call: TRBV6-1; j_call: TRBJ2-3; cdr3_aa: CASSEAPRGASTDTQYF; cdr3_nt: TGTGCCAGCAGTGAAGCGCCTCGGGGGGCGTCCACAGATACGCAGTATTTT
clone_size: -; d_call: -; v_call: TRBV7-2; j_call: TRBJ1-1; cdr3_aa: CASSWTAKNTEAFF; cdr3_nt: TGTGCCAGCAGCTGGACAGCGAAGAACACTGAAGCTTTCTTT
clone_size: -; d_call: -; v_call: TRBV6-1; j_call: TRBJ1-1; cdr3_aa: CASSDYWGDTEAFF; cdr3_nt: TGTGCCAGCAGTGACTACTGGGGGGACACTGAAGCTTTCTTT
clone_size: once; d_call: -; v_call: TRBV19; j_call: TRBJ2-7; cdr3_aa: CASSLTGTPWEQYF; cdr3_nt: TGTGCCAGTAGTTTGACCGGGACACCGTGGGAGCAGTACTTC
clone_size: -; d_call: -; v_call: TRBV10-2; j_call: TRBJ1-2; cdr3_aa: CASSGGGTQAGYTF; cdr3_nt: TGCGCCAGCAGTGGGGGGGGAACTCAGGCGGGCTACACCTTC
clone_size: -; d_call: -; v_call: TRBV12-5; j_call: TRBJ1-1; cdr3_aa: CASGVMGGNTEAFF; cdr3_nt: TGTGCTAGTGGGGTCATGGGAGGGAACACTGAAGCTTTCTTT
clone_size: -; d_call: -; v_call: TRBV5-6; j_call: TRBJ2-1; cdr3_aa: CASSLGGGAHNEQFF; cdr3_nt: TGTGCCAGCAGCTTGGGTGGGGGGGCACACAATGAGCAGTTCTTC
clone_size: -; d_call: TRBD2; v_call: TRBV11-2; j_call: TRBJ2-7; cdr3_aa: CASSLVGGPGYEQYF; cdr3_nt: TGTGCCAGCAGCTTAGTGGGAGGGCCAGGGTACGAGCAGTACTTC